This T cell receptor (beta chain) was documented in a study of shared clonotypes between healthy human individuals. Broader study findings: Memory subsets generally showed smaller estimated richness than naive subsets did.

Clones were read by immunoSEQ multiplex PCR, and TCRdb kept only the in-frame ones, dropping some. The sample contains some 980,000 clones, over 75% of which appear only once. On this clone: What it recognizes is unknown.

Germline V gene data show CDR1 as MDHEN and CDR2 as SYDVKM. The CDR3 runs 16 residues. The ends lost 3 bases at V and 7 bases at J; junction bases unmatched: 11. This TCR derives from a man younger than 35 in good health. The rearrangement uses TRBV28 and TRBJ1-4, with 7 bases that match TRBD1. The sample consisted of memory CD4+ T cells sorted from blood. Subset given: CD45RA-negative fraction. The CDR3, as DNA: TGTGCCAGCAGTTTCAGGACAGGCCGGGGGTCTGAAAAACTGTTTTTT. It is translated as CASSFRTGRGSEKLFF.